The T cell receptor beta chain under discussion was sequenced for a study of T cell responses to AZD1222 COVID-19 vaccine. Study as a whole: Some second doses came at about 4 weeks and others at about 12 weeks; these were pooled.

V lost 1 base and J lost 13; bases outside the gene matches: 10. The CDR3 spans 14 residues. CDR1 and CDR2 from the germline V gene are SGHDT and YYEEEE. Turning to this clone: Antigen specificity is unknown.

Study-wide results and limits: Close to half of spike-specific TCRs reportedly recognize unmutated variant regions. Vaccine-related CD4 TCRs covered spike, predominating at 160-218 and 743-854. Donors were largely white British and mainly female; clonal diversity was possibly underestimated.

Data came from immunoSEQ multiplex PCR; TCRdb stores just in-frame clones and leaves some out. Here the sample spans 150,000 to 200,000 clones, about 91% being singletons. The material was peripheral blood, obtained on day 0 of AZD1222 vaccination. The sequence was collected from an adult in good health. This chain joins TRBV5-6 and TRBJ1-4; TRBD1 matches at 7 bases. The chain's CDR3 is CASSLWTEGAGLFF. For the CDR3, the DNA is TGTGCCAGCAGCTTGTGGACAGAGGGGGCCGGACTGTTTTTT.